Shown below are 20 T cell receptor beta chains from a single sample sequenced in a study of cytomegalovirus exposure and HLA in healthy donors. This PCR relied on a set of 60 Vbeta primers and 13 Jbeta primers. Repertoires were generated with immunoSEQ multiplex PCR, while TCRdb's copy carries only in-frame clones and drops some. The sample carries approximately 150,000 clones, roughly 80% recorded once. Sequenced material: PBMCs. These receptors came from a female donor in good health and CMV-seronegative.

This clone appeared a single time. The V call is TRBV29-1, the J call TRBJ1-2; 8 nucleotides agree with TRBD1. In germline, CDR1 is SQVTM, CDR2 ANQGSEA. This CDR3 is built from 15 residues. J was trimmed by 4 bases and V by 0 bases; bases with no gene match: 7. CDR3 amino acids: CSVEDLGGQGYGYTF. The CDR3 region has the DNA TGCAGCGTTGAAGATTTGGGAGGACAGGGCTATGGCTACACCTTC.

In DNA form, the CDR3 reads TGTGCCAGCTCATCCGACAGGTTACGGGATAATTCACCCCTCCACTTT. Translated, it gives CASSSDRLRDNSPLHF. The chain employs TRBV18 and TRBJ1-6, with D perhaps TRBD1 (6 bases). Germline V gene sequence: CDR1 KGHSH, CDR2 LQKENI. The CDR3 loop spans 16 amino acids. V lost 5 bases and J lost 5, with 16 bases in between. The full variable domain, completed using reference TRBV18 and TRBJ1-6, is NAGVMQNPRHLVRRRGQEARLRCSPMKGHSHVYWYRQLPEEGLKFMVYLQKENIIDESGMPKERFSAEFPKEGPSILRIQQVVRGDSAAYFCASSSDRLRDNSPLHFGNGTRLTVT.

The chain recombines TRBV7-9 with TRBJ2-5, with 9 bases matching TRBD1. The CDR3 totals 16 residues. V was pared by 2 bases and J by 2 bases, with 6 bases of the junction left unmatched. The germline CDR1 and CDR2 sequences are SEHNR and FQNEAQ (reference sequence). Here the CDR3 reads CASSLTGTGRQETQYF. In nucleotides, the CDR3 is TGTGCCAGCAGCTTAACCGGGACAGGGCGACAAGAGACCCAGTACTTC.

This chain uses TRBV4-1 with TRBJ2-6; the match to TRBD1 covers 10 bases. V shed 1 base and J 7 bases; nucleotides not matched to a gene: 7. The germline V gene encodes CDR1 MGHRA and CDR2 YSYEKL. This CDR3 contains 17 residues. The CDR3 coding sequence is TGCGCCAGCAGCCAAGTCCGACAGGGGGCGGGTGCCAACGTCCTGACTTTC. This gives the protein CASSQVRQGAGANVLTF.

The V gene is TRBV7-2, the J gene TRBJ1-2; D might be TRBD1 (5 bases). This CDR3 has 16 amino acids. Trimming cost V 5 bases and J 8 bases, with 24 bases left between them. The germline V gene encodes CDR1 SGHTA and CDR2 FQGNSA. The CDR3 bases are TGTGCCAGCAGCGGCTCGCCCCCGGGGGGGGTGGTGGGCTACACCTTC. Protein sequence: CASSGSPPGGVVGYTF.

The chain is built from TRBV28 and TRBJ2-1; 11 bases agree with TRBD1. The CDR3 covers 14 residues. CDR1 MDHEN and CDR2 SYDVKM come from the germline V gene. V lost 7 bases, J lost 8 bases, and 7 bases stayed unmatched. As DNA, the CDR3 is TGTGCCAGCATGGGACAGGGGGAGGGCGATGAGCAGTTCTTC. Residues: CASMGQGEGDEQFF. Combining the CDR3 with reference TRBV28 and TRBJ2-1 gives the whole variable domain DVKVTQSSRYLVKRTGEKVFLECVQDMDHENMFWYRQDPGLGLRLIYFSYDVKMKEKGDIPEGYSVSREKKERFSLILESASTNQTSMYLCASMGQGEGDEQFFGPGTRLTVL.

The chain employs TRBV7-3 and TRBJ2-1; 10 nucleotides match TRBD1. After removal of 0 bases from V and 6 bases from J, the junction contained 2 bases not matched to a gene. The germline V gene encodes CDR1 SGHTA and CDR2 FQGTGA. This CDR3 comprises 15 residues. CDR3 residues: CASSLTGTGVNEQFF. The CDR3, as DNA: TGTGCCAGCAGCTTAACAGGGACAGGGGTCAATGAGCAGTTCTTC.

The V call is TRBV6-5, the J call TRBJ1-1, with 7 bases identical to TRBD1. The V gene's germline CDR1 is MNHEY and CDR2 SVGAGI. V was clipped by 7 bases and J by 5 bases; unmatched bases: 7. This CDR3 has 13 amino acids. The CDR3 is CASNRGPGTEAFF. The CDR3 region has the DNA TGTGCCAGCAACAGGGGCCCTGGGACTGAAGCTTTCTTT.

The CDR3 DNA follows: TGCGCCAGCACCCTCGGCGCGGGGGCGACCTACGAGCAGTACTTC. As protein: CASTLGAGATYEQYF. This chain uses TRBV10-2 with TRBJ2-7; a weak D match, TRBD2 (7 bases). The CDR3 is made up of 15 amino acids. The germline V gene encodes CDR1 WSHSY and CDR2 SAAADI. Trimming took off 7 bases at V and 2 bases at J, with 18 bases between the two ends.

This chain uses TRBV18 with TRBJ2-1; D call uncertain. The CDR3 has 13 amino acids. Germline CDR1 is KGHSH and CDR2 is LQKENI. Trimming cost V 3 bases and J 6 bases, with 9 bases left between them. In nucleotides, the CDR3 is TGTGCCAGCTCACCCCGGCCTAGCAATGAGCAGTTCTTC. Its protein is CASSPRPSNEQFF.

The rearrangement joins TRBV27 to TRBJ2-7; 8 nucleotides align to TRBD2. Trimming removed 7 bases from V and 2 bases from J; junction bases left unmatched: 7. This CDR3 contains 14 residues. Germline V gives CDR1 MNHEY, CDR2 SMNVEV (reference sequence). CDR3 in amino acids: CASIPAGGPYEQYF. The CDR3 nucleotides read TGTGCCAGCATTCCTGCGGGGGGCCCCTACGAGCAGTACTTC.

The J gene is TRBJ1-5, the V gene TRBV9; the D gene is possibly TRBD1 (6 bases). The CDR3 is 13 amino acids. Between the trimmed V and J ends, which lost 4 bases and 3 bases, there was a span of 8 bases. Looked up from germline, CDR1 is SGDLS and CDR2 is YYNGEE. CDR3 DNA: TGTGCCAGCAGCCGGGACACCAATCAGCCCCAGCATTTT. This encodes CASSRDTNQPQHF. The full variable domain, with the rest looked up from reference TRBV9 and TRBJ1-5, is DSGVTQTPKHLITATGQRVTLRCSPRSGDLSVYWYQQSLDQGLQFLIQYYNGEERAKGNILERFSAQQFPDLHSELNLSSLELGDSALYFCASSRDTNQPQHFGDGTRLSIL.

The chain carries TRBV18 and TRBJ1-1; perhaps TRBD1 as D (6 bases). CDR1 and CDR2 from the germline V gene are KGHSH and LQKENI. With 3 bases removed from V and 8 bases from J, the gap between germline ends came to 10 bases. The CDR3 is made up of 12 amino acids. CDR3 nucleotides: TGTGCCAGCTCACCGGGGGGGGCAGAAGCTTTCTTT. Translated, it gives CASSPGGAEAFF.

The chain recombines TRBV28 with TRBJ1-2; D may be TRBD1 (6 bases). V dropped 6 bases and J dropped 6 bases, with 14 bases sitting between them. Germline CDR1 MDHEN, CDR2 SYDVKM. The CDR3 runs to 13 residues. In nucleotides, the CDR3 is TGTGCCAGCAGGTACCAGGGGATAGATGGCTACACCTTC. This encodes CASRYQGIDGYTF.

The chain carries TRBV9 and TRBJ2-2; 9 positions match TRBD1. With 0 bases clipped from V and 4 bases from J, the junction kept 4 bases outside the gene matches. CDR3 length equals 16 residues. The germline gives CDR1 SGDLS, CDR2 YYNGEE. Here the CDR3 DNA reads TGTGCCAGCAGCGTAGGGACAGGGGTGGGCACCGGGGAGCTGTTTTTT. Its protein product is CASSVGTGVGTGELFF.

The V gene is TRBV30, the J gene TRBJ2-2, with 7 bases that match TRBD2. Germline assignment: CDR1 GTSNPN and CDR2 SVGIG (reference sequence). The length of the CDR3 is 15 residues. The junction had 4 bases not matched to a gene; V was cut back by 1 base and J by 2 bases. CDR3: CAWSGLAGNTGELFF. DNA for the CDR3: TGTGCCTGGAGTGGGTTAGCGGGCAACACCGGGGAGCTGTTTTTT.

V usage is TRBV11-2 and J usage is TRBJ1-2; D is uncertain. The V gene lost 1 base and the J gene lost 8 bases, with 5 bases spanning the gap. CDR1 is SGHAT and CDR2 is FQNNGV in the germline V gene. There are 11 residues in the CDR3. CDR3 DNA sequence: TGTGCCAGCAGCTTAGTGGAGGGCTACACCTTC. The encoded protein is CASSLVEGYTF.

The V gene is TRBV7-8, the J gene TRBJ2-5, with 10 bases aligning to TRBD2. The CDR3 is 18 amino acids. Per germline, CDR1 SGHVS and CDR2 FQNEAQ. With V trimmed by 1 base and J by 0 bases, 8 bases remained unmatched. CDR3 sequence reads: CASSLVIAGGQYQETQYF. The CDR3 nucleotides are TGTGCCAGCAGCTTAGTAATAGCGGGAGGCCAGTACCAAGAGACCCAGTACTTC.

The chain carries TRBV11-2 and TRBJ1-5; D perhaps matches TRBD1 (5 bases). V lost 1 base and J 4 bases, leaving 11 bases between the germline ends. This CDR3 has 15 amino acids. Germline V gene lookup returns CDR1 SGHAT and CDR2 FQNNGV. The CDR3 DNA reads TGTGCCAGCAGCTTAGGCCAGGGCGGTAATCAGCCCCAGCATTTT. The encoded protein is CASSLGQGGNQPQHF. The full variable domain, with the rest looked up from reference TRBV11-2 and TRBJ1-5, is EAGVAQSPRYKIIEKRQSVAFWCNPISGHATLYWYQQILGQGPKLLIQFQNNGVVDDSQLPKDRFSAERLKGVDSTLKIQPAKLEDSAVYLCASSLGQGGNQPQHFGDGTRLSIL.

The rearrangement joins TRBV6-1 to TRBJ2-3; 8 bases align to TRBD1. The junction had 7 bases not matched to a gene; V was cut back by 4 bases and J by 4 bases. Germline V gene data show CDR1 as MNHNS and CDR2 as SASEGT. This CDR3 is 15 amino acids long. The CDR3 DNA sequence: TGTGCCAGCAGTGGTGGACAGGGCGGGGCAGATACGCAGTATTTT. Protein sequence: CASSGGQGGADTQYF.